This section outlines one T cell receptor (beta chain) sequence together with its context. The data were taken from a study of blood T cell repertoires in COVID-19. The wider study: Collection of acute and convalescent COVID-19 samples took place in the United States, Italy and Spain.

Authors' processing steps: Estimates of nucleated cell counts were drawn from the amplification of reference gene primers. Profiled with immunoSEQ multiplex PCR; TCRdb holds only in-frame clones, not every one. V and J calls and clone size come straight from that table; D and trimming were deduced from the DNA. This sample has 350,000 to 500,000 clones, with nearly 90% found just once. Germline CDR1 is LGHDT and CDR2 is YNNKEL (reference sequence). This CDR3 contains 17 residues. Unmatched junction bases numbered 17, after V lost 7 bases and J lost 9 bases. The TCR was taken from a woman between 18 and 30 years old who had been exposed to COVID-19. The genes are TRBV3-1 (or the pseudogene TRBV3-2) and TRBJ2-1; 11 positions match TRBD2. The sequenced sample consisted of PBMCs or T cells enriched from blood (not recorded which). The CDR3 DNA reads as TGTGCCAGCACCATGTTTGCCCCACTAGCGGGGGCTTGTGAGCAGTTCTTC. Its translation is CASTMFAPLAGACEQFF.